The rows below give T cell receptor beta chains drawn from one sample of a study of immune cell composition in non-small cell lung cancer. Profiling relied on immunoSEQ multiplex PCR, and the TCRdb table lists in-frame clones only, not all of them. The data contain under 3,000 clones, approximately 80% of them singletons. Sequencing was performed on non-adjacent lung tissue. These receptor sequences come from a human donor with non-small cell lung cancer. CDR3s include the opening cysteine and the closing phenylalanine or tryptophan. Each record gives: clone size, J gene, V gene, D gene, CDR3 DNA, CDR3 protein. A D gene is named only where the DNA matches it firmly. Size is stated for part of the rows, as once, few or many counts, or as a class when the clone is expanded.

clone_size: -; j_call: TRBJ2-3; v_call: TRBV7-8; d_call: -; cdr3_nt: TGTGCCAGCAGCTTAGCGATAGGCACAGATACGCAGTATTTT; cdr3_aa: CASSLAIGTDTQYF
clone_size: -; j_call: TRBJ2-7; v_call: TRBV7-2; d_call: TRBD1; cdr3_nt: TGTGCCAGCAGCTTGACGGGACAGGGGACCTACGAGCAGTACTTC; cdr3_aa: CASSLTGQGTYEQYF
clone_size: -; j_call: TRBJ1-4; v_call: TRBV9; d_call: TRBD1; cdr3_nt: TGTGCCAGCAGCGTAGGACAGGGTGGAGAAAAACTGTTTTTT; cdr3_aa: CASSVGQGGEKLFF
clone_size: once; j_call: TRBJ2-3; v_call: TRBV29-1; d_call: -; cdr3_nt: TGCAGCGTTGAGGCGCCGCAGGGGCTGTGGACAGATACGCAGTATTTT; cdr3_aa: CSVEAPQGLWTDTQYF
clone_size: few; j_call: TRBJ1-1; v_call: TRBV7-9; d_call: -; cdr3_nt: TGTGCCAGCAGCACACAGGTACCTGAAGCTTTCTTT; cdr3_aa: CASSTQVPEAFF
clone_size: -; j_call: TRBJ1-1; v_call: TRBV5-1; d_call: -; cdr3_nt: TGCGCCAGCAGCACCAGGCCCGAACTTGAAGCTTTCTTT; cdr3_aa: CASSTRPELEAFF
clone_size: few; j_call: TRBJ2-1; v_call: TRBV30; d_call: -; cdr3_nt: TGTGCCTGGAGTGAGGGGTCCAGCTTTTATAATGAGCAGTTCTTC; cdr3_aa: CAWSEGSSFYNEQFF
clone_size: -; j_call: TRBJ2-7; v_call: TRBV5-6; d_call: -; cdr3_nt: TGTGCCAGCAGCTTGGTCGATAGCTACGAGCAGTACTTC; cdr3_aa: CASSLVDSYEQYF
clone_size: -; j_call: TRBJ2-4; v_call: TRBV29-1; d_call: TRBD1; cdr3_nt: TGCAGCGTCGAGGACAGGGCGGCCAAAAACATTCAGTACTTC; cdr3_aa: CSVEDRAAKNIQYF
clone_size: -; j_call: TRBJ2-5; v_call: TRBV19; d_call: TRBD1; cdr3_nt: TGTGCCAGTAGTAAAACAGGGGCCGGAGAGACCCAGTACTTC; cdr3_aa: CASSKTGAGETQYF
clone_size: -; j_call: TRBJ2-3; v_call: TRBV6-5; d_call: -; cdr3_nt: TGTGCCAGCAGTTACGGGCCGGTCACAGATACGCAGTATTTT; cdr3_aa: CASSYGPVTDTQYF
clone_size: -; j_call: TRBJ1-2; v_call: TRBV21-1; d_call: -; cdr3_nt: TGTGCCAGCAGCAAAGCGTCTCCTGCCTACAGTAACTATGGCTACACCTTC; cdr3_aa: CASSKASPAYSNYGYTF